This TCR beta chain comes out of a study of blood T cells in healthy people across ages. On this clonotype itself: Its specificity is unknown.

Study-wide findings and caveats: Naive and antigen-experienced cells could not be conclusively compared, given unsorted PBMCs. Diversity of TCR beta per million T cells declined in a roughly linear way with age.

The CDR3 runs to 16 residues. Trimming cost V 3 bases and J 0 bases, with 15 bases left between them. Per the germline V gene, CDR1 is SGHKS and CDR2 is YYEKEE (reference sequence). The authors isolated at least 7 million PBMCs per sample. Together with a sample-barcoded 5' primer, a J-beta primer mix was included in a second PCR lasting roughly 6 to 12 cycles. Sequencing of every sample gave 3 million or more CDR3-containing paired-end reads. Each CDR3 protein gets one entry after TCRdb re-called the 5' RACE reads with MiXCR. The table includes roughly 1.4 million distinct CDR3 sequences, roughly 59% detected once.

The material sequenced was blood. This TCR derives from a man aged 18 to 30 in good health. This chain uses TRBV5-5 with TRBJ1-1; perhaps TRBD1 as D (5 bases). CDR3 bases: TGTGCCAGCAGCTGGCGGGACGGCCGAATGAACACTGAAGCTTTCTTT. Translated: CASSWRDGRMNTEAFF.